This entry lists 27 T cell receptor beta chains sequenced from one sample in a study of CD8 T cells in ankylosing spondylitis. In TCRdb, the 5' RACE reads were re-called with MiXCR into one record per CDR3 protein. The top ten clones hold 12% of a sample with around 130,000 distinct CDR3 sequences, about 6.4% of them seen once. What was sequenced was blood, either unsorted or a sorted T cell fraction (not recorded which). Receptors were obtained from a male donor with ankylosing spondylitis or in good health (not recorded which).

This clonotype was seen ten or more times. This sequence joins TRBV20-1 and TRBJ2-5; TRBD2 is a possible D gene (6 bases). The CDR3 consists of 13 residues. The V gene lost 5 bases and the J gene lost 0 bases, with 10 bases spanning the gap. The germline V gene encodes CDR1 DFQATT and CDR2 SNEGSKA (reference sequence). The CDR3 coding sequence is TGCAGTGCTGCCGGGACTTACCAAGAGACCCAGTACTTC. Its protein is CSAAGTYQETQYF.

The table lists this clonotype with many counts. The chain links TRBV7-2 to TRBJ2-3; 9 nucleotides match TRBD1. CDR3 length: 15 amino acids. The V gene's germline CDR1 is SGHTA and CDR2 FQGNSA. With 3 bases clipped from V and 3 bases from J, the junction kept 4 bases outside the gene matches. CDR3 nucleotides: TGTGCCAGCAGCTTTTACAGGGGGCAAACAGATACGCAGTATTTT. Translated, it gives CASSFYRGQTDTQYF.

This clonotype occurred many times. This chain uses TRBV7-2 with TRBJ2-1; the D call may be TRBD1 or TRBD2 (6 bases each). The germline V and J ends were trimmed by 5 bases and 8 bases, with 13 bases remaining between them. CDR1 SGHTA and CDR2 FQGNSA come from the germline V gene. This CDR3 is built from 13 residues. The CDR3 protein is CASSVQGRHEQFF. In nucleotides, the CDR3 is TGTGCCAGCAGCGTTCAGGGGAGGCATGAGCAGTTCTTC.

This clonotype was detected many times. The rearrangement links TRBV10-3 to TRBJ2-7, with 11 bases fitting TRBD1. The CDR3 is made up of 14 amino acids. The junction had 2 bases not matched to a gene; V was cut back by 5 bases and J by 2 bases. Germline assignment: CDR1 ENHRY and CDR2 SYGVKD. In DNA, the CDR3 is TGTGCCATCAGTCCGGGACAGGGGGCCTACGAGCAGTACTTC. Translation: CAISPGQGAYEQYF.

This clonotype came up once. A clone one base away is much larger, so this may be a read error. V is TRBV20-1 and J is TRBJ2-7, with a weak D call TRBD2 (6 bases). This CDR3 has 17 residues. CDR1 and CDR2 (germline): DFQATT, SNEGSKA (reference sequence). The CDR3 region has the DNA TGCTGTGCTAGAGATCAATCTCCGGGGGAGAATAGGAACGAGCAGTACTTC. Amino acid sequence: CCARDQSPGENRNEQYF.

This clonotype was seen many times. V gene TRBV5-6 combines with J gene TRBJ1-5; perhaps TRBD1 as D (5 bases). The germline V gene has CDR1 SGHDT and CDR2 YYEEEE. The V end was cut by 0 bases, the J end by 5 bases, with 12 bases between. CDR3 length: 15 residues. The CDR3 DNA sequence: TGTGCCAGCAGCTTGGTATCGCAGGGCGATCAGCCCCAGCATTTT. It codes for CASSLVSQGDQPQHF. The entire variable domain, with the rest obtained from reference TRBV5-6 and TRBJ1-5, is as follows: DAGVTQSPTHLIKTRGQQVTLRCSPKSGHDTVSWYQQALGQGPQFIFQYYEEEERQRGNFPDRFSGHQFPNYSSELNVNALLLGDSALYLCASSLVSQGDQPQHFGDGTRLSIL.

CDR3 sequence: CASSLGLLKETQYF. The CDR3 DNA is TGTGCCAGCAGCTTGGGACTATTAAAAGAGACCCAGTACTTC. The rearrangement uses TRBV7-6 and TRBJ2-5; 7 positions agree with TRBD2. V dropped 3 bases and J dropped 3; count of bases not matched to a gene: 4. This CDR3 is 14 amino acids long. Germline CDR1 SGHVS, CDR2 FNYEAQ.

The sample holds many counts of this clonotype. The rearrangement links TRBV12-3 or TRBV12-4 to TRBJ2-7; unclear D gene. This CDR3 comprises 14 residues. The V gene lost 3 bases and the J gene lost 7 bases, with 16 bases spanning the gap. The CDR3 region is CASSFQAAVGEQYF. CDR3 bases: TGTGCCAGCAGTTTCCAGGCGGCCGTGGGGGAGCAGTACTTC.

Many counts were recorded for this clonotype. CDR3 residues: CASSLDAHRNNEQFF. The CDR3 nucleotides read TGTGCCAGCAGCTTAGATGCCCACCGAAACAATGAGCAGTTCTTC. This chain links TRBV7-8 with TRBJ2-1; D ambiguous. This CDR3 region has 15 residues. Between the trimmed V and J ends, which lost 1 base and 5 bases, there was a span of 12 bases. In germline, CDR1 is SGHVS, CDR2 FQNEAQ.

This chain joins TRBV7-2 and TRBJ2-7; maybe TRBD2 (7 bases). Trimming removed 5 bases at V and 3 bases at J, with 14 bases between. This CDR3 region has 14 residues. Looked up from germline, CDR1 is SGHTA and CDR2 is FQGNSA. The CDR3 DNA follows: TGTGCCAGCAGCAGAGGGGGGGAGCTCTACGAGCAGTACTTC. Protein product: CASSRGGELYEQYF. Combining the CDR3 with reference TRBV7-2 and TRBJ2-7 gives the whole variable domain GAGVSQSPSNKVTEKGKDVELRCDPISGHTALYWYRQSLGQGLEFLIYFQGNSAPDKSGLPSDRFSAERTGGSVSTLTIQRTQQEDSAVYLCASSRGGELYEQYFGPGTRLTVT.

This clonotype was detected ten times or more. The rearrangement links TRBV12-3 or TRBV12-4 to TRBJ2-7; D possibly corresponds to TRBD1 (6 bases). The CDR3 is 14 amino acids. Trimming took off 2 bases at V and 2 bases at J, with 10 bases between the two ends. CDR3 DNA sequence: TGTGCCAGCAGTTTAATTAGGACAGCCTACGAGCAGTACTTC. Translating it yields CASSLIRTAYEQYF.

This clonotype occurred many times. This chain's CDR3 is CASSVGGLDYNEQFF. CDR3 sequence (DNA): TGTGCCAGCAGCGTAGGAGGCCTAGACTACAATGAGCAGTTCTTC. The chain is built from TRBV9 and TRBJ2-1, with no clear D. The germline V and J ends were trimmed by 0 bases and 3 bases, with 10 bases remaining between them. CDR3 length equals 15 residues. Germline lookup yields CDR1 SGDLS and CDR2 YYNGEE.

This clonotype was seen many times. The CDR3 region is CASSTLAGPIGELFF. The DNA of the CDR3 is TGTGCCAGTAGTACCCTAGCGGGCCCCATCGGGGAGCTGTTTTTT. J is TRBJ2-2 and V is TRBV19, with 8 bases identical to TRBD2. The V gene end was trimmed by 4 bases and the J gene end by 7 bases; junction bases not matched to a gene: 8. This CDR3 region has 15 residues. Germline V gene data show CDR1 as LNHDA and CDR2 as SQIVND (reference sequence).

This clonotype was detected ten times or more. The chain joins TRBV12-3 or TRBV12-4 to TRBJ2-3, with D possibly being TRBD2 (6 bases). The CDR3 loop spans 15 amino acids. The V gene lost 5 bases and the J gene lost 1 base, with 13 bases spanning the gap. This CDR3 is CASSGTGSGTDTQYF. In nucleotides, the CDR3 is TGTGCCAGCAGTGGGACCGGGAGCGGCACAGATACGCAGTATTTT.

The CDR3 region is CASSEGLAGTGELFF. Here the CDR3 DNA reads TGTGCCAGCAGTGAGGGACTAGCGGGGACCGGGGAGCTGTTTTTT. The rearrangement links TRBV12-3 or TRBV12-4 to TRBJ2-2, with TRBD2 matching 13 bases. With V trimmed by 5 bases and J by 5 bases, 2 bases remained unmatched. CDR3 size: 15 residues.

This clonotype was observed at least ten times. This rearrangement joins TRBV3-1 to TRBJ2-3, with D perhaps TRBD1 (6 bases). Per germline, CDR1 LGHDT and CDR2 YNNKEL (reference sequence). Trimming removed 7 bases from V and 2 bases from J, with 10 bases in between. The CDR3 extends over 13 amino acids. The CDR3 DNA is TGTGCCAGCAATATGGGGGCCACAGATACGCAGTATTTT. It codes for CASNMGATDTQYF.

This clonotype was seen at least ten times. The chain couples TRBV9 to TRBJ1-6; D gene unclear. With 7 bases removed from V and 13 bases from J, the gap between germline ends came to 18 bases. This CDR3 contains 13 residues. Germline-derived CDR1 and CDR2 are SGDLS and YYNGEE. DNA of the CDR3: TGTGCCAGCGCTGAGGGAATCGTTGAGCCCCTCCACTTT. Its protein product is CASAEGIVEPLHF.

This clonotype has at least ten counts. The chain is built from TRBV5-1 and TRBJ2-5; 7 positions match TRBD2. Germline CDR1 is SGHRS and CDR2 is YFSETQ. The CDR3 loop spans 13 amino acids. After removal of 2 bases from V and 5 bases from J, the junction contained 3 bases not matched to a gene. The CDR3 nucleotides are TGCGCCAGCAGCTTAGGGAGGGGTGAGACCCAGTACTTC. It codes for CASSLGRGETQYF.

This clonotype has a count of ten or more. V and J are TRBV5-1 and TRBJ2-5, with 11 bases fitting TRBD2. The germline gives CDR1 SGHRS, CDR2 YFSETQ. V gave up 2 bases and J gave up 4 bases; unmatched junction bases: 10. The CDR3 runs 17 residues. The CDR3 DNA sequence: TGCGCCAGCAGCTTCCGACAAACAACTAGCGGGGGAGAGACCCAGTACTTC. It yields the protein CASSFRQTTSGGETQYF.

This clonotype occurred many times. J is TRBJ2-3 and V is TRBV12-3 or TRBV12-4, with TRBD1 identical over 12 bases. The CDR3 spans 14 residues. The ends lost 4 bases at V and 10 bases at J; junction bases unmatched: 6. Here the CDR3 DNA reads TGTGCCAGCAGTTACCCGGGACAGGGGGCATCGCAGTATTTT. Its translation is CASSYPGQGASQYF.

This clonotype was seen at least ten times. CDR3: CASGEGPNYGYTF. The DNA of the CDR3 is TGCGCCAGCGGCGAGGGGCCCAACTATGGCTACACCTTC. The V gene is TRBV5-1, the J gene TRBJ1-2, with TRBD1 as a possible D gene (5 bases). V was cut by 7 bases and J by 2 bases, with 12 bases left in between. This CDR3 comprises 13 residues. Germline CDR1 is SGHRS and CDR2 is YFSETQ.

This clonotype was observed a handful of times. The chain couples TRBV29-1 to TRBJ2-2; 10 nucleotides line up with TRBD2. V lost 5 bases and J lost 3; bases outside the gene matches: 6. Per the germline V gene, CDR1 is SQVTM and CDR2 is ANQGSEA. There are 15 residues in the CDR3. DNA of the CDR3: TGCAGCGTTCATCCGGGACTAGCGTACACCGGGGAGCTGTTTTTT. This gives the protein CSVHPGLAYTGELFF.

This clonotype was recorded many times. The V and J genes are TRBV20-1 and TRBJ2-7, with 15 bases lining up with TRBD2. V lost 5 bases, J lost 3 bases, and 2 bases stayed unmatched. Germline CDR1 DFQATT, CDR2 SNEGSKA (reference sequence). CDR3 size: 14 residues. The CDR3 DNA is TGCAGTGCTGGGACTAGCGGGGGGAGCTACGAGCAGTACTTC. Translated: CSAGTSGGSYEQYF.

The sample holds many counts of this clonotype. CDR3 DNA: TGTGCCAGCAGCGAACGCTGGGGCTACGAGCAGTACTTC. Protein sequence: CASSERWGYEQYF. The chain employs TRBV7-2 and TRBJ2-7; D remains unclear. Trimming took 5 bases from V and 3 from J, leaving 11 bases between them. This CDR3 has 13 amino acids. Germline CDR1 and CDR2: SGHTA and FQGNSA.

This clonotype was recorded at least ten times. The rearrangement joins TRBV15 to TRBJ2-7; TRBD2 agrees at 10 bases. Germline loops: CDR1 LNHNV, CDR2 YYDKDF (reference sequence). J gave up 3 bases and V 0 bases, and 5 bases lay outside the gene matches. This CDR3 region has 16 residues. Here the CDR3 DNA reads TGTGCCACCAGCAGAGAGGCAGCGGGAGGGTTCTACGAGCAGTACTTC. This translates into CATSREAAGGFYEQYF.

This clonotype was seen at least ten times. V is TRBV5-5 and J is TRBJ2-1; TRBD1 might be the D (6 bases). Germline CDR1 is SGHKS and CDR2 is YYEKEE (reference sequence). The CDR3 spans 16 residues. V was shortened by 7 bases and J by 1 base, with 18 bases between the two germline ends. The CDR3 is CASGNRGGYSYNEQFF. The DNA of the CDR3 is TGTGCCAGCGGCAACAGAGGGGGATATTCCTACAATGAGCAGTTCTTC.

In its sample, this clonotype was seen many times. The genes are TRBV29-1 and TRBJ2-7; 9 bases line up with TRBD1. In germline, CDR1 is SQVTM, CDR2 ANQGSEA. V was clipped by 0 bases and J by 7 bases; unmatched bases: 10. The CDR3 has 15 residues. The CDR3 region has the DNA TGCAGCGTTGAAGAACCCGGGACAGGGTCTGGTGAGCAGTACTTC. Translated, it gives CSVEEPGTGSGEQYF.